This T cell receptor (beta chain) comes out of a study of CD8 T cells in ankylosing spondylitis (dated by TCRdb to 2017 to 2019). A note on the overall study: T cell receptor beta repertoires were profiled in healthy donors and ankylosing spondylitis patients so that disease-linked TCR variants could be found. The full study cohort was made up of about two dozen ankylosing spondylitis patients and 108 healthy donors. Peripheral blood samples were taken, and synovial fluid was additionally collected from ankylosing spondylitis patients. The research as a whole found: The disease-linked clones had a CD8+ phenotype and were found at relatively low frequencies in peripheral blood. According to the report, matched synovial fluid samples from ankylosing spondylitis patients were significantly enriched for the disease-linked clones. A TCR beta motif of several highly homologous amino acid variants appeared characteristic of blood from ankylosing spondylitis patients. Some TCR beta motif variants had previously been reported in synovial fluid and blood of reactive arthritis patients, which suggested common disease-initiation mechanisms.

TCRdb lists the instrument as Illumina HiSeq 2500. Quantitative 5'-RACE with molecular barcodes was used to prepare TCR beta libraries. As for how the authors treated the data: A new computational method, built on a probabilistic model of VDJ rearrangement, was used to identify disease-linked TCR variants. TCRdb itself trimmed the public reads at Q25 with fastp, ran MiXCR and retained productive beta chains. Each entry merges the rows of one CDR3 protein and shows their most common DNA and genes. The V and J calls and clone size come from TCRdb's table, not from the authors' own analysis. This sample lists more than 500,000 distinct CDR3 sequences; about 5.7% were detected once. The leading ten clones occupy approximately 4% of the sample. The CDR3 runs 15 residues from the cysteine to the phenylalanine. Of the read, only the CDR3 DNA is kept; its 45 bases are in frame from base 1. Trimming accounts for 4 bases at V and 5 bases at J, while the number of junction bases matched to no gene is 7. CDR1 and CDR2 are drawn from the germline V gene (reference sequence): MNHEY, SMNVEV.

As for this clonotype: Its antigen target is currently unknown. Base qualities are not recorded, but no much larger clone differs from it by a single base.

This clonotype was sampled from a male donor with ankylosing spondylitis. The sequence joins TRBV27 to TRBJ2-5; 10 central nucleotides agree with TRBD2. The sample consisted of blood, either unsorted or a sorted T cell fraction (not recorded which). The nucleotide sequence is TGTGCCAGCAGTTCCCAGCGGGGGGGCCTGGAGACCCAGTACTTC. Translated, it gives CASSSQRGGLETQYF.